Following are 6 T cell receptor beta chains from one sample sequenced in a study of cytomegalovirus exposure and HLA in healthy donors. Primers: 60 Vbeta forward and 13 Jbeta reverse. TCRdb keeps only in-frame clones here, not all; method: immunoSEQ multiplex PCR. The table has around 85,000 clones, roughly 70% seen once; the top ten hold around 24%. Sequencing was performed on PBMCs. The receptors shown here come from a young man in good health and CMV-seropositive.

This clone has more than one count but fewer than ten. This chain links TRBV6-5 with TRBJ1-4, with D tentatively TRBD1 (5 bases). Between the trimmed V and J ends, which lost 2 bases and 2 bases, there was a span of 6 bases. The germline V gene encodes CDR1 MNHEY and CDR2 SVGAGI. The CDR3 extends over 14 amino acids. The CDR3 nucleotides are TGTGCCAGCAGTTACAGGGGTACTAATGAAAAACTGTTTTTT. Amino acid sequence: CASSYRGTNEKLFF.

The chain is built from TRBV6-5 and TRBJ1-4; D is unresolved. The CDR3 extends over 16 amino acids. In germline, CDR1 is MNHEY, CDR2 SVGAGI. V was trimmed by 2 bases and J by 4 bases, leaving 14 bases between them. CDR3 nucleotide sequence: TGTGCCAGCAGTTACGAAGGGAATGAGGGTAATGAAAAACTGTTTTTT. It specifies CASSYEGNEGNEKLFF.

The chain recombines TRBV25-1 with TRBJ2-3, with D uncertain. The J call could be wrong; TRBJ1-5 is a better fit for the DNA end. CDR3 length equals 12 residues. Per the germline V gene, CDR1 is MGHDK and CDR2 is SYGVNS. In DNA form, the CDR3 reads TGTGCCAGCAGTGAATGGACTGGGGATCAGCATTTT. Amino acid sequence: CASSEWTGDQHF.

Note on this clone: Additional DNA sequences in this sample encode the identical CDR3. The DNA of the CDR3 is TGCGCCAGTTCTTCAGGCGGGGGGGAGACCCAGTACTTC. The encoded protein is CASSSGGGETQYF. The rearrangement joins TRBV5-1 to TRBJ2-5, with 8 bases lining up with TRBD2. The CDR3 is made up of 13 amino acids. With V trimmed by 8 bases and J by 5 bases, 8 bases remained unmatched. Germline CDR1 and CDR2: SGHRS and YFSETQ. The full variable domain, rest sourced from reference TRBV5-1 and TRBJ2-5, is KAGVTQTPRYLIKTRGQQVTLSCSPISGHRSVSWYQQTPGQGLQFLFEYFSETQRNKGNFPGRFSGRQFSNSRSEMNVSTLELGDSALYLCASSSGGGETQYFGPGTRLLVL.

The chain has TRBV7-6 and TRBJ1-2; D gene ambiguous. The CDR3 has 15 amino acids. The V and J ends lost 1 base and 8 bases respectively, with 17 bases between them. Germline loops: CDR1 SGHVS, CDR2 FNYEAQ. CDR3 sequence (DNA): TGTGCCAGCAGCTTAGACTCTGGGCCCCGCACCGGCTACACCTTC. This sequence encodes CASSLDSGPRTGYTF.

The chain has TRBV19 and TRBJ2-1, with 10 bases matching TRBD1. J lost 12 bases, V lost 7 bases, and 15 bases had no gene match. From germline, CDR1 is LNHDA and CDR2 SQIVND (reference sequence). CDR3 size: 15 residues. The CDR3 loop reads CASKGTGTGEKGQFF. CDR3 sequence (DNA): TGTGCCAGTAAGGGAACCGGGACAGGGGAAAAGGGGCAGTTCTTC.